This T cell receptor beta chain is drawn from a study of technical replicates of blood from a few donors (TCRdb year 2017). V sheds 1 base and J sheds 6 bases, leaving 17 bases between their ends. The CDR3 holds 16 amino acids from the cysteine to the phenylalanine. The kept DNA is CDR3 alone, 48 bases in frame from the first base. CDR1 and CDR2 are read off the germline V gene as SGHRS and YFSETQ. As to this clone: Which antigen it targets is not known. Within one base of it there is no much larger clone, and no base qualities were kept.

The method behind the library was the immunoSEQ multiplex PCR assay. Entries here come from immuneACCESS through TCRdb and include only in-frame sequences with V and J called. Some clones fail to appear in such tables; in the studies checked, an unresolved V gene covers under half of the shortfall, and the cause of the remainder is unknown. The sample includes 55,000 to 85,000 clones, with roughly 96% observed a single time. Roughly 0.21% of the sample is held by the ten biggest clonotypes. The rearranged chain carries TRBV5-1 and TRBJ2-1; the D gene is unclear. The source material was T cells isolated from PBMCs. The TCR sequence derives from a human donor in good health. At the DNA level, the sequence is TGCGCCAGCAGCTTGTCCCCTGGAGATCCCCTCAATGAGCAGTTCTTC. It is translated as CASSLSPGDPLNEQFF.